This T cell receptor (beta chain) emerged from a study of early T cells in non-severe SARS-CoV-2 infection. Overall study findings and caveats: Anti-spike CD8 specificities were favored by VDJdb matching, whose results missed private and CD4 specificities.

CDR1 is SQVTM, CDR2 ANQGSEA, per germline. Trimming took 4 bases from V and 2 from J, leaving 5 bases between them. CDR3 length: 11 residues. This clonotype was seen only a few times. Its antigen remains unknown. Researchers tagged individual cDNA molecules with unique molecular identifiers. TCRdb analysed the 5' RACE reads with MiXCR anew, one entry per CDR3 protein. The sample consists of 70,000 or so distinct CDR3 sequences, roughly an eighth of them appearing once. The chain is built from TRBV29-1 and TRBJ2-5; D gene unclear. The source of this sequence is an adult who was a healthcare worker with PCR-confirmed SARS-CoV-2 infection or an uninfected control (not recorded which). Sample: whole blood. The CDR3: CSVGKQETQYF. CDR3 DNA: TGCAGCGTTGGAAAACAAGAGACCCAGTACTTC. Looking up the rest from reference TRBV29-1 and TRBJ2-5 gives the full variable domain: SAVISQKPSRDICQRGTSLTIQCQVDSQVTMMFWYRQQPGQSLTLIATANQGSEATYESGFVIDKFPISRPNLTFSTLTVSNMSPEDSSIYLCSVGKQETQYFGPGTRLLVL.